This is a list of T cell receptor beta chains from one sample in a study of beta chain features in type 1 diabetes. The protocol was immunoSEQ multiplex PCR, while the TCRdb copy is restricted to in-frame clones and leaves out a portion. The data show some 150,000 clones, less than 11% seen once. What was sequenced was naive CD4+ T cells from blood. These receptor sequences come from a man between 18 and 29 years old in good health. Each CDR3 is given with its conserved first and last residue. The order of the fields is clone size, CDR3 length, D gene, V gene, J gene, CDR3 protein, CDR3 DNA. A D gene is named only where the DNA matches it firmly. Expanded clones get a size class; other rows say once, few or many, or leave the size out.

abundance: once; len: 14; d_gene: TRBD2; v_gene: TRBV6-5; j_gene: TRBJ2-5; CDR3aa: CASNGLAATETQYF; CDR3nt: TGTGCCAGCAATGGACTAGCGGCGACGGAGACCCAGTACTTC
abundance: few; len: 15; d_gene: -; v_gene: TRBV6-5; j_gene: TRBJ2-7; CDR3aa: CASSYSIQGSYEQYF; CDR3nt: TGTGCCAGCAGTTACTCGATCCAGGGATCTTACGAGCAGTACTTC
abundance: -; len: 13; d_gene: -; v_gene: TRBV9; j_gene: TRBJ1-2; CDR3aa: CASSVGGSSGYTF; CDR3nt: TGTGCCAGCAGCGTGGGGGGATCCAGTGGCTACACCTTC
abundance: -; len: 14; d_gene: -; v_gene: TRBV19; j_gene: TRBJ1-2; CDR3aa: CASSSGTSNYGYTF; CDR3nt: TGTGCCAGTAGTTCCGGGACAAGCAACTATGGCTACACCTTC
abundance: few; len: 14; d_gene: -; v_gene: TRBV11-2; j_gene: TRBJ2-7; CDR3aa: CASSTSTGTYEQYF; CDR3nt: TGTGCCAGCAGCACCTCAACAGGAACCTACGAGCAGTACTTC
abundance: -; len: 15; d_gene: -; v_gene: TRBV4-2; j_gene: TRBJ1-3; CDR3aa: CASSQAGGAGNTIYF; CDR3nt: TGTGCCAGCAGCCAAGCTGGAGGGGCAGGAAACACCATATATTTT
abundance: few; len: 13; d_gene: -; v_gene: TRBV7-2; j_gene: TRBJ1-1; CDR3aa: CASSLVEATEAFF; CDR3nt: TGTGCCAGCAGCCTCGTCGAGGCCACTGAAGCTTTCTTT
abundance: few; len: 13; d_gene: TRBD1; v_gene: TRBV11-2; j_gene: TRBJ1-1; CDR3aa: CASSTQGATEAFF; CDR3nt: TGTGCCAGCAGCACGCAGGGGGCTACTGAAGCTTTCTTT
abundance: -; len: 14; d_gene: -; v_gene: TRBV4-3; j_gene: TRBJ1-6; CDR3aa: CASSQMSGNSPLHF; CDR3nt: TGCGCCAGCAGCCAGATGAGCGGCAATTCACCCCTCCACTTT
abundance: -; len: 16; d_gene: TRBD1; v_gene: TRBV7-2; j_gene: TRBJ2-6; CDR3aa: CASSPRGLGGANVLTF; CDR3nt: TGTGCCAGCAGCCCCAGGGGGCTGGGAGGGGCCAACGTCCTGACTTTC
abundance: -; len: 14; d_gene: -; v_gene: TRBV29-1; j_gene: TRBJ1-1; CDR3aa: CSVTKGPVGTEAFF; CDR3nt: TGCAGCGTCACTAAGGGGCCTGTCGGCACTGAAGCTTTCTTT
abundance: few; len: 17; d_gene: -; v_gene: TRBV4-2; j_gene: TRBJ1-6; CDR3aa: CASSQEGEGERNSPLHF; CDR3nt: TGTGCCAGCAGCCAAGAAGGAGAGGGGGAGCGGAATTCACCCCTCCACTTT
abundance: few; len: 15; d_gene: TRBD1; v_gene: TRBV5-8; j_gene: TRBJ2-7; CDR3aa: CASSLPGQGDYEQYF; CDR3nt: TGTGCCAGCAGCTTGCCGGGACAGGGGGACTACGAGCAGTACTTC
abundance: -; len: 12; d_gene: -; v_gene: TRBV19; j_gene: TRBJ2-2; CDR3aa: CATSLNTGELFF; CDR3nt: TGTGCCACTTCACTGAACACCGGGGAGCTGTTTTTT
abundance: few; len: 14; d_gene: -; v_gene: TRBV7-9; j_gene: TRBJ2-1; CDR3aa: CASSSGARVLEQFF; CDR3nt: TGTGCCAGCAGCTCAGGGGCGCGGGTCCTTGAGCAGTTCTTC
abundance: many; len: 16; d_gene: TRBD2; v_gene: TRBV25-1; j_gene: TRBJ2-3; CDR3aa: CASSLRAGGQADTQYF; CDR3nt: TGTGCCAGCAGTCTGAGAGCGGGGGGGCAGGCAGATACGCAGTATTTT
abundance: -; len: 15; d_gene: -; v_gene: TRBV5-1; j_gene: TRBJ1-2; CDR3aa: CASSLASGANYGYTF; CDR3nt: TGCGCCAGCAGCTTGGCCTCAGGGGCCAACTATGGCTACACCTTC
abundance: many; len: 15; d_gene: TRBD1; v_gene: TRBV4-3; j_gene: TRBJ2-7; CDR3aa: CASSPGTGGSYEQYF; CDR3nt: TGCGCCAGCAGCCCCGGGACAGGGGGATCCTACGAGCAGTACTTC
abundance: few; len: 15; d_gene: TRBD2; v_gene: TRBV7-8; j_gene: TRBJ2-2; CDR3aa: CASSLTSGGSGELFF; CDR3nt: TGTGCCAGCAGCTTGACTAGCGGGGGCTCGGGGGAGCTGTTTTTT
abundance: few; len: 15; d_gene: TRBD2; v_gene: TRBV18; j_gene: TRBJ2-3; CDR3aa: CASGRGEGHGDTQYF; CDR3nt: TGTGCCAGCGGCCGCGGGGAGGGGCATGGAGATACGCAGTATTTT
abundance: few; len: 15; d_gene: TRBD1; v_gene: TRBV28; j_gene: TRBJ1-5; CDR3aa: CASSDPGQGFQPQHF; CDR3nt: TGTGCCAGCAGCGACCCGGGACAGGGGTTTCAGCCCCAGCATTTT
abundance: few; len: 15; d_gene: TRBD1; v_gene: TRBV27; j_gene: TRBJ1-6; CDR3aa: CASSFRDRDNSPLHF; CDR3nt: TGTGCCAGCAGTTTTAGGGACAGGGATAATTCACCCCTCCACTTT
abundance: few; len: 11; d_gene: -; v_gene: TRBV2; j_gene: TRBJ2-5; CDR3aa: CASRVGGTQYF; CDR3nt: TGTGCCAGCAGGGTAGGGGGGACCCAGTACTTC
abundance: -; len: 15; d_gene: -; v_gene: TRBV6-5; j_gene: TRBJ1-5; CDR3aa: CASSFTGDSNQPQHF; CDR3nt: TGTGCCAGCAGTTTTACCGGGGATAGCAATCAGCCCCAGCATTTT
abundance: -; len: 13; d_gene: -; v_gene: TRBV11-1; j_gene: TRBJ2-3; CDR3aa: CASSLPGTDTQYF; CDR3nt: TGTGCCAGCAGCTTGCCGGGGACAGATACGCAGTATTTT
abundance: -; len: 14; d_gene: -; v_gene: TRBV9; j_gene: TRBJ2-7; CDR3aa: CASSGGGGTYEQYF; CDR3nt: TGTGCCAGCAGCGGGGGAGGGGGAACCTACGAGCAGTACTTC
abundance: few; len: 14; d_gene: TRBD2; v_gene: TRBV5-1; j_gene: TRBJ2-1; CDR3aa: CASGTSGGYNEQFF; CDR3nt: TGCGCCAGCGGAACTAGCGGGGGATACAATGAGCAGTTCTTC
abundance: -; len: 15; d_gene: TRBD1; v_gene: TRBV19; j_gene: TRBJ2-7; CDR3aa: CASSIGTGNLYEQYF; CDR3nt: TGTGCCAGTAGTATCGGGACAGGGAACCTCTACGAGCAGTACTTC
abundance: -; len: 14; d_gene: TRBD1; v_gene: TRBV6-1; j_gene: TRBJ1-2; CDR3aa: CASSENRGLGGYTF; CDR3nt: TGTGCCAGCAGTGAAAACAGGGGGCTGGGTGGCTACACCTTC
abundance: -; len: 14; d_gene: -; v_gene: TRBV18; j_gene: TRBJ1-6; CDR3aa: CASSPRSTNSPLHF; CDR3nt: TGTGCCAGCTCACCACGGAGTACTAATTCACCCCTCCACTTT
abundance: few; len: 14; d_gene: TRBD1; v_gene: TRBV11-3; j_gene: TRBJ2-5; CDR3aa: CASSKSGQQETQYF; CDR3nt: TGTGCCAGCAGCAAATCGGGACAGCAAGAGACCCAGTACTTC
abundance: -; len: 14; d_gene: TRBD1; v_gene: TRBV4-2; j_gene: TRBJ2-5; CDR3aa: CASSRGQGIETQYF; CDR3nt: TGTGCCAGCAGCCGGGGACAGGGAATAGAGACCCAGTACTTC
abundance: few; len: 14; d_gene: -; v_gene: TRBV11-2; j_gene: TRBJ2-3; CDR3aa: CASSLTILADTQYF; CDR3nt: TGTGCCAGCAGCTTAACCATACTAGCAGATACGCAGTATTTT
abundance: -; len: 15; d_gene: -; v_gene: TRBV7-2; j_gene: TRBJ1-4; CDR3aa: CASSLVGGNNEKLFF; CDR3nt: TGTGCCAGCAGTCTTGTTGGGGGGAATAATGAAAAACTGTTTTTT
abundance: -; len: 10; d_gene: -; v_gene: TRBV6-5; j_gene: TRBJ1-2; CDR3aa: CATGGAGYTF; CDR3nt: TGTGCCACCGGGGGGGCTGGCTACACCTTC
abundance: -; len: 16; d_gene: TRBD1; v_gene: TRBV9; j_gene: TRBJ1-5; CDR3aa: CASSSGAGQENQPQHF; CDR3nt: TGTGCCAGCAGCTCAGGGGCTGGACAGGAAAATCAGCCCCAGCATTTT
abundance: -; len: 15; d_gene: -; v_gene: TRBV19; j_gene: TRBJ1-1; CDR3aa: CASSTPGGIHTEAFF; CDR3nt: TGTGCCAGTAGTACTCCGGGGGGGATACACACTGAAGCTTTCTTT
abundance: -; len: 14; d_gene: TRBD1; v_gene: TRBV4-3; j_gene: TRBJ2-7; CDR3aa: CASSQPGTGDEQYF; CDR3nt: TGCGCCAGCAGCCAGCCCGGGACAGGGGACGAGCAGTACTTC
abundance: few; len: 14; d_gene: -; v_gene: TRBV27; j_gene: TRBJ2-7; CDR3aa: CASSFNRERFEQYF; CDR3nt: TGTGCCAGCAGTTTTAACAGGGAGCGGTTCGAGCAGTACTTC
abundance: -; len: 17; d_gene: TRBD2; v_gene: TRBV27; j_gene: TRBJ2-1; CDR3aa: CASSPRMASGDYNEQFF; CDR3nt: TGTGCCAGCAGTCCGCGTATGGCTAGCGGGGACTACAATGAGCAGTTCTTC
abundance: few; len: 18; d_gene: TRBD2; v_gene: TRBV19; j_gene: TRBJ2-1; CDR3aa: CASSTPRSAGISYNEQFF; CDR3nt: TGTGCCAGTAGTACCCCCCGGTCAGCGGGGATATCCTACAATGAGCAGTTCTTC
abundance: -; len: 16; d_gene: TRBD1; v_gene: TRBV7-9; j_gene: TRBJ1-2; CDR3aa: CASSLDPPTGNYGYTF; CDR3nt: TGTGCCAGCAGCTTAGACCCTCCGACAGGGAACTATGGCTACACCTTC
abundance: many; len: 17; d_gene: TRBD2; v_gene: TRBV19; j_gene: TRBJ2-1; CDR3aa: CASSHSASGGALNEQFF; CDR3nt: TGTGCCAGTAGTCACAGCGCTAGCGGGGGGGCTCTGAATGAGCAGTTCTTC
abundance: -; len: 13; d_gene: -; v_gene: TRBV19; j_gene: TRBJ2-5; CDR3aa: CASSTGYQETQYF; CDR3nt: TGTGCCAGTAGTACAGGGTACCAAGAGACCCAGTACTTC